The 32 T cell receptor beta chains presented below share a single source sample, sequenced in a study of cytomegalovirus exposure and HLA in healthy donors. Amplification used 60 Vbeta primers and 13 Jbeta primers. Some clones are missing from TCRdb's copy, which holds only in-frame ones; the method was immunoSEQ multiplex PCR. The data contain 100,000 to 150,000 clones, about 81% of them seen just once; the ten biggest clones take up approximately 0.99%. Sample: PBMCs. These receptors were taken from a woman between 25 and 40 years old in good health and CMV-seronegative.

The chain is built from TRBV19 and TRBJ2-5; 10 bases are shared with TRBD1. Germline CDR1 LNHDA, CDR2 SQIVND (reference sequence). V lost 8 bases and J lost 5; bases outside the gene matches: 17. The CDR3 is 17 amino acids. This CDR3 reads CASSRTGGEWSQETQYF. The CDR3 DNA is TGTGCCAGTTCGAGGACAGGGGGTGAATGGTCTCAGGAGACCCAGTACTTC.

The rearrangement links TRBV27 to TRBJ2-1, with TRBD2 matching over 15 bases. CDR3 length: 20 residues. J lost 7 bases, V lost 7 bases, and 20 bases had no gene match. From germline, CDR1 is MNHEY and CDR2 SMNVEV (reference sequence). The chain's CDR3 is CASKGLTGLGLAGGGNEQFF. CDR3 sequence (DNA): TGTGCCAGCAAGGGACTCACGGGGCTCGGACTAGCGGGAGGGGGGAATGAGCAGTTCTTC.

This clone came up once. The rearrangement joins TRBV11-2 to TRBJ2-3, with 7 bases lining up with TRBD2. Germline lookup yields CDR1 SGHAT and CDR2 FQNNGV. The V and J ends lost 1 base and 8 bases, in that order; junction bases with no gene match: 15. The length of the CDR3 is 17 residues. The CDR3 region has the DNA TGTGCCAGCAGCTTAGGTCCTACTAGCGACACCCGGGGTACGCAGTATTTT. Protein product: CASSLGPTSDTRGTQYF.

The chain uses TRBV5-1 and TRBJ2-2; possibly TRBD1 for D (6 bases). Trimming removed 2 bases from V and 4 bases from J, with 9 bases in between. This CDR3 is 14 amino acids long. Germline lookup yields CDR1 SGHRS and CDR2 YFSETQ. CDR3 sequence reads: CASSFVGGTGELFF. CDR3 nucleotide sequence: TGCGCCAGCAGCTTTGTAGGGGGCACCGGGGAGCTGTTTTTT. Drawing the rest from reference TRBV5-1 and TRBJ2-2, the complete variable domain is KAGVTQTPRYLIKTRGQQVTLSCSPISGHRSVSWYQQTPGQGLQFLFEYFSETQRNKGNFPGRFSGRQFSNSRSEMNVSTLELGDSALYLCASSFVGGTGELFFGEGSRLTVL.

The chain has TRBV1 and TRBJ2-7; the table's D call, TRBD2, was not checked against the DNA. TRBV1 is a documented pseudogene. The CDR3 totals 14 residues. The CDR3 reads CTSSHRRANYEQYF. The CDR3 DNA reads as TGCACCAGCAGCCATCGGCGGGCGAACTACGAGCAGTACTTC.

This clone was found a few times. This chain links TRBV6-5 with TRBJ2-5, with 7 bases that match TRBD1. The CDR3 sequence is 15 residues long. Per the germline V gene, CDR1 is MNHEY and CDR2 is SVGAGI. With 4 bases clipped from V and 6 bases from J, the junction kept 11 bases outside the gene matches. CDR3 amino acids: CASSFYDMGQKTQYF. Written as DNA, the CDR3 is TGTGCCAGCAGTTTCTACGACATGGGACAGAAGACCCAGTACTTC.

The V and J genes are TRBV30 and TRBJ2-1; TRBD1 matches 7 bases. The CDR3 has 13 residues. The V and J ends lost 4 bases and 6 bases, in that order; junction bases with no gene match: 6. The germline CDR1 and CDR2 sequences are GTSNPN and SVGIG (reference sequence). CDR3 sequence reads: CAWNRQGLNEQFF. Written as DNA, the CDR3 is TGTGCCTGGAATCGACAGGGTCTCAATGAGCAGTTCTTC.

This clone was seen only once. V usage is TRBV14 and J usage is TRBJ2-5; D is possibly TRBD1 (6 bases). The ends were cut back, 6 bases at V and 7 bases at J, with 12 bases in the middle. The germline CDR1 and CDR2 sequences are SGHDN and FVKESK. CDR3 length: 12 residues. CDR3 in amino acids: CASRRDTGTQYF. The CDR3 coding sequence is TGTGCCAGCAGGAGGGACACGGGGACCCAGTACTTC.

This rearrangement joins TRBV10-3 to TRBJ2-3; perhaps TRBD2 as D (7 bases). Germline V gives CDR1 ENHRY, CDR2 SYGVKD. V was trimmed by 8 bases and J by 4 bases, leaving 13 bases between them. The CDR3 totals 13 residues. The CDR3 nucleotides are TGTGCCATCCAAGGGGGAGGGCCAGATACGCAGTATTTT. Translating it yields CAIQGGGPDTQYF.

This chain uses TRBV6-6 with TRBJ2-7; D is perhaps TRBD1 (6 bases). The CDR3 is made up of 14 amino acids. The ends were cut back, 2 bases at V and 4 bases at J, with 12 bases in the middle. From germline, CDR1 is MNHNY and CDR2 SVGAGI (reference sequence). Here the CDR3 DNA reads TGTGCCAGCAGTTACGCGGGCACAGGGTACGAGCAGTACTTC. It codes for CASSYAGTGYEQYF.

CDR3 loop: CASSIAGQSNSPLHF. The CDR3, as DNA: TGTGCCAGTAGTATAGCGGGACAGTCCAATTCACCCCTCCACTTT. The rearrangement joins TRBV19 to TRBJ1-6; 7 positions agree with TRBD1. This CDR3 has 15 residues. After removal of 1 base from V and 7 bases from J, the junction contained 4 bases not matched to a gene. Germline V lookup: CDR1 LNHDA, CDR2 SQIVND (reference sequence). The variable domain in full, with the rest retrieved from reference TRBV19 and TRBJ1-6, is DGGITQSPKYLFRKEGQNVTLSCEQNLNHDAMYWYRQDPGQGLRLIYYSQIVNDFQKGDIAEGYSVSREKKESFPLTVTSAQKNPTAFYLCASSIAGQSNSPLHFGNGTRLTVT.

V and J are TRBV27 and TRBJ2-7; D might be TRBD1 (5 bases). The CDR3 consists of 15 residues. Germline V gene data show CDR1 as MNHEY and CDR2 as SMNVEV (reference sequence). V lost 2 bases to trimming and J lost 4 bases, with 15 bases between them. The CDR3 coding sequence is TGTGCCAGCAGTTTAGGGGCAGGGTACAGGTACGAGCAGTACTTC. This gives the protein CASSLGAGYRYEQYF.

This clone occurred a few times. The CDR3 loop is CASSSGKAGGIYEQYF. The CDR3 region has the DNA TGTGCCAGCAGTTCGGGTAAAGCGGGAGGAATATACGAGCAGTACTTC. The chain links TRBV28 to TRBJ2-7; 9 nucleotides match TRBD2. The CDR3 consists of 16 residues. The V and J ends lost 4 bases and 4 bases, in that order; junction bases with no gene match: 11. CDR1 is MDHEN and CDR2 is SYDVKM in the germline V gene.

The chain joins TRBV2 to TRBJ1-2, with D perhaps matching TRBD1 (6 bases). The CDR3 runs to 13 residues. Per germline, CDR1 SNHLY and CDR2 FYNNEI. Trimming removed 3 bases from V and 4 bases from J, with 9 bases in between. CDR3 region: CASSEYRAYGYTF. The CDR3, as DNA: TGTGCCAGCAGTGAGTACAGGGCCTATGGCTACACCTTC.

This clone was picked up a small number of times. The chain employs TRBV19 and TRBJ1-5, with 7 bases that match TRBD1. Germline CDR1 and CDR2: LNHDA and SQIVND (reference sequence). The CDR3 totals 14 residues. J was trimmed by 2 bases and V by 2 bases; bases with no gene match: 0. CDR3 sequence reads: CASSITGGNQPQHF. CDR3 in DNA: TGTGCCAGTAGTATAACAGGGGGCAATCAGCCCCAGCATTTT.

The chain recombines TRBV6-6 with TRBJ2-2, with 7 bases matching TRBD1. Per the germline V gene, CDR1 is MNHNY and CDR2 is SVGAGI (reference sequence). The CDR3 contains 15 residues. The ends lost 2 bases at V and 2 bases at J; junction bases unmatched: 2. Here the CDR3 DNA reads TGTGCCAGCAGTTACGAAGGGGGCAACACCGGGGAGCTGTTTTTT. Amino acids: CASSYEGGNTGELFF.

In this sample, this clone turned up once. The chain's CDR3 is CASSFVGGGVGKSYNEQFF. Here the CDR3 DNA reads TGCGCCAGCAGCTTCGTCGGCGGGGGGGTCGGGAAATCCTACAATGAGCAGTTCTTC. This rearrangement joins TRBV5-1 to TRBJ2-1, with TRBD2 identical over 9 bases. The germline gives CDR1 SGHRS, CDR2 YFSETQ. This CDR3 is 19 amino acids long. V trimming: 2 bases; J trimming: 1 base; junction bases outside the gene matches: 13.

This chain joins TRBV7-8 and TRBJ1-5; 7 nucleotides agree with TRBD1. The V gene end was trimmed by 5 bases and the J gene end by 4 bases; junction bases not matched to a gene: 5. The CDR3 is 14 residues long. The germline gives CDR1 SGHVS, CDR2 FQNEAQ. The CDR3 spells CASSTTGVNQPQHF. The CDR3 bases are TGTGCCAGCAGCACAACAGGGGTAAATCAGCCCCAGCATTTT.

In its sample, this clone was seen once. This chain joins TRBV5-1 and TRBJ2-6, with no clear D. The germline gives CDR1 SGHRS, CDR2 YFSETQ. The ends were cut back, 4 bases at V and 2 bases at J, with 16 bases in the middle. The CDR3 extends over 17 amino acids. The CDR3 loop is CASSGWATHTGANVLTF. The CDR3 bases are TGCGCCAGCAGCGGGTGGGCCACCCACACTGGGGCCAACGTCCTGACTTTC.

As for this clone: The sample has other DNA sequences that encode this CDR3 too. The rearrangement links TRBV18 to TRBJ2-3; no clear D gene. From germline, CDR1 is KGHSH and CDR2 LQKENI. Trimming shortened V by 0 bases and J by 3 bases, and 4 bases separated the two germline ends. The CDR3 length is 13 residues. CDR3: CASSPPSTDTQYF. CDR3 DNA: TGTGCCAGCTCACCACCTTCGACAGATACGCAGTATTTT.

The V and J genes are TRBV7-9 and TRBJ1-6, with 8 bases matching TRBD1. Germline lookup yields CDR1 SEHNR and CDR2 FQNEAQ (reference sequence). V gave up 5 bases and J gave up 5 bases; unmatched junction bases: 11. This CDR3 has 17 amino acids. CDR3 bases: TGTGCCAGCAGCCTAGGTCAGGGGGCGCCCCATAATTCACCCCTCCACTTT. Translating it yields CASSLGQGAPHNSPLHF.

This rearrangement joins TRBV5-1 to TRBJ2-1; possibly TRBD2 for D (5 bases). The germline CDR1 and CDR2 sequences are SGHRS and YFSETQ. V dropped 4 bases and J dropped 2 bases, with 13 bases sitting between them. The CDR3 spans 15 residues. The CDR3 nucleotides read TGCGCCAGCAGCCTGAACGGGGAGACCTACAATGAGCAGTTCTTC. Translated, it gives CASSLNGETYNEQFF.

V usage is TRBV7-8 and J usage is TRBJ2-2, with a possible D match to TRBD2 (5 bases). Trimming pared 4 bases from V and 0 bases from J, leaving 12 bases between. The germline V gene encodes CDR1 SGHVS and CDR2 FQNEAQ. CDR3 size: 16 residues. CDR3: CASSYPIGANTGELFF. The CDR3 nucleotides are TGTGCCAGCAGCTACCCCATCGGGGCGAACACCGGGGAGCTGTTTTTT.

This sequence joins TRBV6-5 and TRBJ2-1, with TRBD2 as a possible D gene (6 bases). Deletions cut 6 bases from V and 0 bases from J, with 12 bases between. Germline V CDR1 and CDR2: MNHEY, SVGAGI. The CDR3 has 15 residues. The CDR3 DNA sequence: TGTGCCAGCAGGGAACTAGCTGTCTCCTACAATGAGCAGTTCTTC. It encodes CASRELAVSYNEQFF.

The CDR3 region is CASSNGQISNQPQHF. CDR3 bases: TGTGCCAGCAGTAATGGACAGATTAGCAATCAGCCCCAGCATTTT. V gene TRBV7-9 combines with J gene TRBJ1-5, with D possibly TRBD1 on 6 matching bases. Deletions cut 6 bases from V and 0 bases from J, with 12 bases between. The CDR3 has 15 amino acids. CDR1 and CDR2 from the germline V gene are SEHNR and FQNEAQ (reference sequence).

This clone has just a few counts. The chain couples TRBV18 to TRBJ1-2, with 10 bases matching TRBD1. J was trimmed by 4 bases and V by 6 bases; bases with no gene match: 5. Germline V gene sequence: CDR1 KGHSH, CDR2 LQKENI. The CDR3 covers 14 residues. The CDR3 DNA reads as TGTGCCAGCTCGTCGGGACAGGGGACCTATGGCTACACCTTC. Translation: CASSSGQGTYGYTF.

This clone has only one observation. V gene TRBV7-2 combines with J gene TRBJ1-1; D might be TRBD1 (6 bases). V lost 5 bases and J 0 bases, leaving 13 bases between the germline ends. Germline V gives CDR1 SGHTA, CDR2 FQGNSA. This CDR3 is built from 15 residues. The CDR3, as DNA: TGTGCCAGCAGCCACCTAACAGGGATGAACACTGAAGCTTTCTTT. It translates to CASSHLTGMNTEAFF. Drawing the rest from reference TRBV7-2 and TRBJ1-1, the complete variable domain is GAGVSQSPSNKVTEKGKDVELRCDPISGHTALYWYRQSLGQGLEFLIYFQGNSAPDKSGLPSDRFSAERTGGSVSTLTIQRTQQEDSAVYLCASSHLTGMNTEAFFGQGTRLTVV.

The sample holds one count of this clone. This chain uses TRBV5-4 with TRBJ2-6; D call uncertain. The V gene lost 0 bases and the J gene lost 3 bases, with 7 bases spanning the gap. This CDR3 contains 15 residues. Germline V lookup: CDR1 SGHNT, CDR2 YYREEE (reference sequence). This CDR3 reads CASSLVISGANVLTF. The CDR3 DNA reads TGTGCCAGCAGCTTGGTGATTAGTGGGGCCAACGTCCTGACTTTC.

The chain is built from TRBV21-1 and TRBJ2-7; TRBD1 was called by the table and not checked on the DNA. TRBV21-1 corresponds to a pseudogene. The CDR3 length is 12 residues. The CDR3 DNA sequence: TGTGCCAGTAGGGACAGTATCTACGAGCAGTACTTC. The encoded protein is CASRDSIYEQYF.

This clone was found once. The gene calls are TRBV14 and TRBJ2-3; no clear D. The germline CDR1 and CDR2 sequences are SGHDN and FVKESK. The CDR3 has 15 amino acids. V was shortened by 0 bases and J by 2 bases, with 9 bases between the two germline ends. The CDR3 region is CASSQDRPNTDTQYF. The CDR3 DNA is TGTGCCAGCAGCCAAGACAGGCCTAACACAGATACGCAGTATTTT.

This chain connects TRBV4-1 to TRBJ2-3, with D perhaps matching TRBD2 (5 bases). This CDR3 region has 15 residues. Trimming cost V 6 bases and J 6 bases, with 19 bases left between them. CDR1 and CDR2 (germline): MGHRA, YSYEKL. The CDR3 bases are TGCGCCAGCAGGGCCCCGGGAACTAGTTACGATACGCAGTATTTT. Amino acid sequence: CASRAPGTSYDTQYF.

V and J are TRBV14 and TRBJ1-1; no clear D gene. V lost 2 bases and J lost 0, with 10 bases in between. This CDR3 has 15 amino acids. CDR1 SGHDN and CDR2 FVKESK come from the germline V gene. The CDR3 sequence: CASSQYTGVNTEAFF. The CDR3 nucleotides are TGTGCCAGCAGCCAATACACCGGGGTGAACACTGAAGCTTTCTTT.